This TCR beta chain was sequenced for a study of identical twins. Findings and caveats of the study: Alpha sequences out of frame and shared by twins had excess low generation probability. Fewer insertions were carried by abundant cord blood beta clonotypes, but none was seen in memory repertoires.

Template switching added a universal primer site, and cDNA bore unique molecular identifiers. TCRdb reprocessed the 5' RACE reads via MiXCR and lists one record per CDR3 protein. The sample has around 650,000 distinct CDR3 sequences; just over 7% are singletons. Trimming cost V 8 bases and J 9 bases, with 11 bases left between them. This CDR3 is built from 12 residues. Healthy Caucasians, and only they, were the donors. For this clonotype: As yet, its antigen is unknown.

This sample was also put to use in a study of yellow fever vaccine responses in identical twins.

Sequenced input: PBMCs. V is TRBV12-3 or TRBV12-4 and J is TRBJ1-6, with D perhaps matching TRBD1 (6 bases). The receptor's source is a woman aged 18-29 years in good health. The CDR3 reads CASGGGGSPLHF. CDR3 DNA sequence: TGTGCCAGCGGGGGCGGTGGTTCACCCCTCCACTTT.